This TCR beta chain was identified during a study of blood T cell repertoires in COVID-19. The overall study: The samples span acute and convalescent COVID-19 from the United States, Italy and Spain.

Original handling: Researchers report that nucleated cell counts were estimated from reference gene primer amplification. The method was immunoSEQ multiplex PCR; TCRdb's version includes in-frame clones alone and lacks a portion of them. That table supplies the V and J calls and clone size; D and trimming were determined from the DNA. The sample lists 200,000 or so clones, approximately 80% seen once, with roughly 5% in the top ten. This receptor was identified in a woman aged 55-69 years who had recovered from COVID-19. Sequenced: peripheral blood.

The CDR3 here is CASSLARLLRETQYF. In nucleotides, the CDR3 is TGTGCCAGCAGCTTAGCGAGGCTACTTCGAGAGACCCAGTACTTC. The rearrangement uses TRBV7-2 and TRBJ2-5, with D unclear. The germline V gene has CDR1 SGHTA and CDR2 FQGNSA. V dropped 0 bases and J dropped 4 bases, with 12 bases sitting between them. The CDR3 contains 15 residues. Complete variable domain (other parts from reference TRBV7-2 and TRBJ2-5): GAGVSQSPSNKVTEKGKDVELRCDPISGHTALYWYRQSLGQGLEFLIYFQGNSAPDKSGLPSDRFSAERTGGSVSTLTIQRTQQEDSAVYLCASSLARLLRETQYFGPGTRLLVL.